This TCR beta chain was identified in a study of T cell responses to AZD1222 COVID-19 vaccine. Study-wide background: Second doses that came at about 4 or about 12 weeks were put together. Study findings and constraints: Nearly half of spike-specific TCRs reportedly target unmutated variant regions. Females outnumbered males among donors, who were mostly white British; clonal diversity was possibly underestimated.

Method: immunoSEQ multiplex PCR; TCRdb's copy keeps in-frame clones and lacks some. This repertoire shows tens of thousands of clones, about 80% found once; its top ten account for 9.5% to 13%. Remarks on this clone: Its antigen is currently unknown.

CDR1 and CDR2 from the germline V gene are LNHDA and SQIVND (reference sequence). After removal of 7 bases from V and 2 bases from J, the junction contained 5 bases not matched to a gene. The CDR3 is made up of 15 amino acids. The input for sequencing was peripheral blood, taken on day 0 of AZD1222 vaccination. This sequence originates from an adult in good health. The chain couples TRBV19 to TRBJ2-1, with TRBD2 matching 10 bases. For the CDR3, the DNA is TGTGCCAGTACCAGCGGGGGGGCGGCCTACAATGAGCAGTTCTTC. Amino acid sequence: CASTSGGAAYNEQFF.